This T cell receptor (beta chain) was profiled in a study of T cell responses to AZD1222 COVID-19 vaccine. Germline CDR1 and CDR2: MGHDK and SYGVNS. This CDR3 has 17 residues. The V end lost 3 bases, the J end lost 7 bases, and 21 bases lay between the germline ends. Clones were sequenced by immunoSEQ multiplex PCR, and TCRdb holds only the in-frame ones, with some missing. The sample lists about 170,000 clones; around 85% were seen once. A note on this clone: The target antigen is unknown.

Findings and limits, study-wide: Dominant at 160-218 and 743-854, vaccine-associated CD4 TCRs also spanned spike.

The sample consisted of peripheral blood, taken 28 days after the second AZD1222 dose. The chain carries TRBV25-1 and TRBJ1-4; maybe TRBD1 (6 bases). The source of this sequence is an adult who received the AZD1222 COVID-19 vaccine. CDR3 in amino acids: CASSDPSFRGLVEKLFF. DNA of the CDR3: TGTGCCAGCAGTGATCCCTCGTTCAGGGGCCTTGTTGAAAAACTGTTTTTT.